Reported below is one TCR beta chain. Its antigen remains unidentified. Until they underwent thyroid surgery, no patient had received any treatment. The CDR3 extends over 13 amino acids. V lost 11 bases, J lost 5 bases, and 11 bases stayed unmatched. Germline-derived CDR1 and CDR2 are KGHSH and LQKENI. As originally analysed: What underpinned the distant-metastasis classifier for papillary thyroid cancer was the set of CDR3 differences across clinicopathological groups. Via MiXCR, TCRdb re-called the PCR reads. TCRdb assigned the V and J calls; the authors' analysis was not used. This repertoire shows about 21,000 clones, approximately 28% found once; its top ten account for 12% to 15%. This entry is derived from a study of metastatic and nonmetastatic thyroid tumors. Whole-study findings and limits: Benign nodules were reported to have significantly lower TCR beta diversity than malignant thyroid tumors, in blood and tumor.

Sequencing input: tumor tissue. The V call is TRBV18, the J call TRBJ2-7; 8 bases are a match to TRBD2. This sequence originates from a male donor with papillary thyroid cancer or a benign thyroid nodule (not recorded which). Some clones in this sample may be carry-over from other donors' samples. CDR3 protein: CASEEREFDEQYF. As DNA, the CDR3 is TGTGCCTCGGAGGAGCGGGAGTTCGACGAGCAGTACTTC.